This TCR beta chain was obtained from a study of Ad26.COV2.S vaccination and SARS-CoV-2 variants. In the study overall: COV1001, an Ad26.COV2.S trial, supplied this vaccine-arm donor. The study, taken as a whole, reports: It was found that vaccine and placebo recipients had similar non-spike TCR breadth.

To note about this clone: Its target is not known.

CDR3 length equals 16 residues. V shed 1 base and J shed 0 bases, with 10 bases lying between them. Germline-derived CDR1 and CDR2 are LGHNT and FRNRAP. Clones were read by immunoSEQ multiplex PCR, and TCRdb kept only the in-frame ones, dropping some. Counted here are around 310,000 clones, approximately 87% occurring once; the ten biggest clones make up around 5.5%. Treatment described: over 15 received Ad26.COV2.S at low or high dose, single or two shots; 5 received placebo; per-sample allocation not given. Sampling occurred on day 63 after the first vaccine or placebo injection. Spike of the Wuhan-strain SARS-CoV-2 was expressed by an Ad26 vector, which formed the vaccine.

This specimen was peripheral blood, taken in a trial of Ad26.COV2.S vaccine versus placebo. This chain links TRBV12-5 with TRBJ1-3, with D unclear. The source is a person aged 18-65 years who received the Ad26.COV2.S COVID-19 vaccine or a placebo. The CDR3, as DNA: TGTGCTAGTGGTTTGGGGACGGTATACTCTGGAAACACCATATATTTT. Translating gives CASGLGTVYSGNTIYF.